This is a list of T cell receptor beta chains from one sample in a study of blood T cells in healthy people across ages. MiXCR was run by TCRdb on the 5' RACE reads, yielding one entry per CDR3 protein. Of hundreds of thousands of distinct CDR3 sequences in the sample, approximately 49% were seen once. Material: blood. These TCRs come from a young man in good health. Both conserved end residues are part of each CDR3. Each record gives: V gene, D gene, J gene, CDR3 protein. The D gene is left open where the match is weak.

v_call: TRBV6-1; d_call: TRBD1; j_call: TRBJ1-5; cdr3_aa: CASLKTGAVGPQHF
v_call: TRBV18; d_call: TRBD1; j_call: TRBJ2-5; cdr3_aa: CASSPTGTEKETQYF
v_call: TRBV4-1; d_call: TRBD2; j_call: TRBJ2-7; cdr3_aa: CASSQGEGAYEQYF
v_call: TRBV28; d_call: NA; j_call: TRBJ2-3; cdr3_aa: CASSPLPEMGDTQYF
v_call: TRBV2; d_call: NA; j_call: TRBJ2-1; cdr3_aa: CASNRGDAYNEQFF
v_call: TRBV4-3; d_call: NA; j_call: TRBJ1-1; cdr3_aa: CASSQVLAGREAFF
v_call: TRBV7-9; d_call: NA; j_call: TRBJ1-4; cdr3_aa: CASSPAQENEEKLFF
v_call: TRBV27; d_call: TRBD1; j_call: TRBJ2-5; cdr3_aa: CASRPRDRGSYKQYF
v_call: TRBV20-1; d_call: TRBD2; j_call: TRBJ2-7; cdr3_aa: CSARGGGTSYEQYF
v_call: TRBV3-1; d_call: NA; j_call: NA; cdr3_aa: CASSQDAGKGETQYF
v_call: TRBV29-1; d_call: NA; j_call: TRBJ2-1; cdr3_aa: CSVDRGKLWNEQFF
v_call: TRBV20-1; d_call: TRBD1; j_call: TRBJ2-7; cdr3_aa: CSGGQGAFEQYF
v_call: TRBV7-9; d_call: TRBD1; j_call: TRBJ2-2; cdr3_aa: CASSRQGTGELFF
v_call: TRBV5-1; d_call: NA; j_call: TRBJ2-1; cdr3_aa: CASRRGDRAYNEQFF
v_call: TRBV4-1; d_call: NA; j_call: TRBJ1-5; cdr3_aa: CASSQEPRDFNQPQHF
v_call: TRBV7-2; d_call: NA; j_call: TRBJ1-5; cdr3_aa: CASSFRNSNQPQHF
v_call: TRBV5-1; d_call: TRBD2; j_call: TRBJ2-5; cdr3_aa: CASSLTRGGQETQYF
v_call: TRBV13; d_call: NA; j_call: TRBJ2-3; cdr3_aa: CASNLLRGSTDTQYF
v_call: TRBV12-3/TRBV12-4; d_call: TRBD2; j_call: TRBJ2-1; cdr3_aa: CASSLRLGGGALDYNEQFF
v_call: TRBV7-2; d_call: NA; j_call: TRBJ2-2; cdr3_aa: CASSLGGVTSPGELFF
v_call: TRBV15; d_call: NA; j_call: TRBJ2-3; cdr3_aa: CATSNPGSASTDTQYF
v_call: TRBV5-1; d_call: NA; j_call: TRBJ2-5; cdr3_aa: CASSLWGRSEETQYF
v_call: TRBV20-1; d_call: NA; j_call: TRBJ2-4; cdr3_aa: CSAGNIQYF
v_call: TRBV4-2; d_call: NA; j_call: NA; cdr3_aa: CASSQDPRAGPSYEQYF
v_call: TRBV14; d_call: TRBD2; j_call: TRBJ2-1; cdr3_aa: CASSQERGGGRSYNEQFF
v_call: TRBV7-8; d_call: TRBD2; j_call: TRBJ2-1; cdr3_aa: CASSLNLAGGNSYNEQFF
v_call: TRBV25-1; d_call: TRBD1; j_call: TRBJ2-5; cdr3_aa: CASRARTGQQETQYF
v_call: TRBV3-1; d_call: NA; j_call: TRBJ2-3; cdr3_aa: CASSPGHGITDTQYF
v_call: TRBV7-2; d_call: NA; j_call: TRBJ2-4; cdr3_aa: CASSPPGVKNIQYF
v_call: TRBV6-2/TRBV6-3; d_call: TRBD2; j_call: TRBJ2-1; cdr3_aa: CASSRKLAGGRNEQFF
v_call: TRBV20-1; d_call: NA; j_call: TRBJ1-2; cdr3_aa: CSASPGTAYGYTF
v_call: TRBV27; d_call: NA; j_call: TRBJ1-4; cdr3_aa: CASSGSIRGSEEKLFF
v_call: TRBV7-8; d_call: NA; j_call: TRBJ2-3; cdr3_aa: CASSHPLATDTQYF
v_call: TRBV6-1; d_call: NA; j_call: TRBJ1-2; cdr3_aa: CASSEGAGNPYGYTF
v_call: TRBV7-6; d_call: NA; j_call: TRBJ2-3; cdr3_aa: CASSWASIDTQYF
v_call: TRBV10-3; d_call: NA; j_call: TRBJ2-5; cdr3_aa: CAISEDSQETQYF
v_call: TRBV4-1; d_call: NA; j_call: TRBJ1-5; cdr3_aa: CASSRGEAGNQPQHF
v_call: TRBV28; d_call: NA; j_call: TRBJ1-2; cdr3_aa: CASSFGEAASGYTF
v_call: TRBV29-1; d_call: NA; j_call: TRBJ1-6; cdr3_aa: CSVEDQRGSPLHF
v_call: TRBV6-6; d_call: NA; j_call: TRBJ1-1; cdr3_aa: CASEGDTEAFF
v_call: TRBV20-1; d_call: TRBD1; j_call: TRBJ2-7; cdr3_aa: CSARDPGGSPPGEQYF
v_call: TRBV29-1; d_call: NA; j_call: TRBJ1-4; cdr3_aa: CSVQIPGHLNEKLFF
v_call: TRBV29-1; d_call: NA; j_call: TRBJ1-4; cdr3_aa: CSAPGGPNEKLFF
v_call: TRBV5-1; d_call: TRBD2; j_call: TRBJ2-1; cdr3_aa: CASSLTSGGLQFF